These T cell receptor beta chains were read from a single sample in a study of cytomegalovirus exposure and HLA in healthy donors. The repertoire was sequenced with immunoSEQ multiplex PCR; TCRdb's copy has only in-frame clones and lacks some. Of under 150,000 clones detected, approximately 86% appear once; the ten largest clones hold approximately 8.7%. Sample: PBMCs. The receptors were sampled from a man aged 18 to 35 in good health and CMV-seropositive. CDR3s include the opening cysteine and the closing phenylalanine or tryptophan. Size is omitted from some rows. Given values are once, few, many or a class for expanded clones.

size	V	J	CDR3
once	TRBV5-5	TRBJ2-7	CASSFQAYEQYF
.	TRBV7-3	TRBJ2-1	CASSSGLAPNEQFF
.	TRBV7-3	TRBJ2-1	CASSPRAGGQSYNEQFF
.	TRBV5-1	TRBJ2-7	CASRGLAGPYEQYF
.	TRBV7-6	TRBJ2-5	CASSSNPKRVGEETQYF
.	TRBV5-4	TRBJ2-3	CASSLAIRGTDTQYF
.	TRBV2	TRBJ2-2	CASSELVRTGELFF
once	TRBV7-9	TRBJ2-1	CASSHVLAGGNNEQFF
once	TRBV6-1	TRBJ2-4	CASNDRGPRNIQYF
.	TRBV19	TRBJ1-1	CASSIDVNTEAFF
.	TRBV10-3	TRBJ2-2	CAISERIGQGDTGELFF
.	TRBV25-1	TRBJ1-5	CASSPSLNQPQHF
once	TRBV16	TRBJ2-3	CASSQSRADTQYF
.	TRBV19	TRBJ1-5	CASSLKQGNQPQHF
once	TRBV2	TRBJ2-3	CASSDRLAYTDTQYF
few	TRBV7-9	TRBJ1-6	CASSLGQGSPLHF
.	TRBV30	TRBJ1-1	CAWRGDSANTEAFF
.	TRBV5-1	TRBJ1-1	CASSLYHGNTEAFF
.	TRBV5-1	TRBJ2-1	CASSLDGADLYNEQFF
once	TRBV21-1	TRBJ2-7	CASSKATGTSGDEQYF